This T cell receptor beta chain is from a study of beta chain features in type 1 diabetes. V gave up 8 bases and J gave up 0 bases, with 8 bases separating them. The V gene's germline CDR1 is MNHNY and CDR2 SVGAGI (reference sequence). The CDR3 contains 13 residues. The entirety of the isolated RNA underwent reverse transcription, so expressed TCRB transcripts were sequenced. Sequencing used immunoSEQ multiplex PCR; TCRdb keeps in-frame clones, though not all of them. Seen here are hundreds of thousands of clones, around 9.9% observed once, and the top ten hold around 0.017%. Broader study findings: In the patient group, naive, central memory and Treg TCRB repertoires seemed more alike than in the healthy donor group. In every one of the four CD4+ subsets, TCRB CDR3s were moderately but significantly shorter in Type 1 diabetes patients.

This clone was seen only a few times. What it binds is unknown. One heparinised draw, averaging around 120 mL, was taken per donor. Sequencing was carried out using naive CD4+ T cells from blood. The genes are TRBV6-6 and TRBJ1-5; no clear D. The source is a man aged 25 to 40 with type 1 diabetes. CDR3 sequence: CASQHISNQPQHF. CDR3 sequence (DNA): TGTGCCAGCCAACACATTAGCAATCAGCCCCAGCATTTT.